There are many counts of the clone carrying this T cell receptor (beta chain). The source of the sample is a study of T cells in Graves' hyperthyroidism and ophthalmopathy. Germline V gives CDR1 SGHTA, CDR2 FQGNSA. The V gene lost 1 base and the J gene lost 2 bases, with 9 bases spanning the gap. This CDR3 is 15 amino acids long. Researchers took RNA transcripts and amplified the TCR beta CDR3 regions from them. The HTBI set primed first-round TCR CDR3 RT-PCR. MiXCR, applied by TCRdb to the multiplex PCR reads, yields one record per CDR3 protein. Seen here are about 420,000 distinct CDR3 sequences, approximately 13% observed once, and the top ten hold around 5.3%. Exclusion criteria comprised uncontrolled infection, other autoimmune disease, pregnancy or lactation. This sample holds PBMCs from less than 11 ml fresh peripheral blood.

The source of this sequence is a woman between 18 and 29 years old with Graves' hyperthyroidism. The sample taken for sequencing was blood. The chain links TRBV7-2 to TRBJ1-5, with D unresolved. CDR3 DNA: TGTGCCAGCAGCTTAGAAAGATCTGGCAATCAGCCCCAGCATTTT. Translated: CASSLERSGNQPQHF.